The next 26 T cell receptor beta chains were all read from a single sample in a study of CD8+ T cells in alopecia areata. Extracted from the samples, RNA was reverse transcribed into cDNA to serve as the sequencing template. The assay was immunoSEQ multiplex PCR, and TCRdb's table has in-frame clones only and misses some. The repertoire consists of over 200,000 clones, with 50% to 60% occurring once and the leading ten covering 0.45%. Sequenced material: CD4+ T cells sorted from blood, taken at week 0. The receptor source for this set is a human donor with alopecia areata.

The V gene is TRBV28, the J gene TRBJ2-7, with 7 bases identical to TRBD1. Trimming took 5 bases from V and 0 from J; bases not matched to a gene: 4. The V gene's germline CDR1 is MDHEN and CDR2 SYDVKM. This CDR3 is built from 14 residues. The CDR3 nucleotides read TGTGCCAGCAGTCTGACAGGGCCCTCCTACGAGCAGTACTTC. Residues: CASSLTGPSYEQYF.

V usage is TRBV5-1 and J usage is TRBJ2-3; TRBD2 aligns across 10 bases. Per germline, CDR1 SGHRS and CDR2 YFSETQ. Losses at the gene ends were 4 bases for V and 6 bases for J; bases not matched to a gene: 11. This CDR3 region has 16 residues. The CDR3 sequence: CASSISSGSLSDTQYF. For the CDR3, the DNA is TGCGCCAGCAGCATTTCTAGCGGGAGCCTATCCGATACGCAGTATTTT.

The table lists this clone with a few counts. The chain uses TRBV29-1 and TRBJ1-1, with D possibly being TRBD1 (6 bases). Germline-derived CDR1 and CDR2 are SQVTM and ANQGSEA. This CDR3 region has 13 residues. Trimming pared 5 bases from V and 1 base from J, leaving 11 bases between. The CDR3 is CSVRLQGNTEAFF. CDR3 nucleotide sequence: TGCAGCGTTCGCTTACAGGGGAACACTGAAGCTTTCTTT.

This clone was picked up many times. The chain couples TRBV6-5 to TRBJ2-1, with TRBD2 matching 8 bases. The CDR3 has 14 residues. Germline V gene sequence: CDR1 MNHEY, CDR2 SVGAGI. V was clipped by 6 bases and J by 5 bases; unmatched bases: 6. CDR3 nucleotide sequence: TGTGCCAGCAGCGAGCTAGCGGGCCACAATGAGCAGTTCTTC. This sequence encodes CASSELAGHNEQFF.

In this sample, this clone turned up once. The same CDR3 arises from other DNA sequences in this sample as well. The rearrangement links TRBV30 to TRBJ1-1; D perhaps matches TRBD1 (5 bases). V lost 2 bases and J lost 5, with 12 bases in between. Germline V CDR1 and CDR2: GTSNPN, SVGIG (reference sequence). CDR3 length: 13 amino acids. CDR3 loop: CAWSRQGGTEAFF. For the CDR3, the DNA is TGTGCCTGGAGTAGGCAGGGAGGGACTGAAGCTTTCTTT.

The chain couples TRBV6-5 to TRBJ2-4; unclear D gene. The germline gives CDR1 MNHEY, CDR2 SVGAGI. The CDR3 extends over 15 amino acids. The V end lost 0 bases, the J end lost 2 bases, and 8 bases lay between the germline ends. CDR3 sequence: CASSYSKGTKNIQYF. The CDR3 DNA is TGTGCCAGCAGTTACTCGAAGGGTACCAAAAACATTCAGTACTTC.

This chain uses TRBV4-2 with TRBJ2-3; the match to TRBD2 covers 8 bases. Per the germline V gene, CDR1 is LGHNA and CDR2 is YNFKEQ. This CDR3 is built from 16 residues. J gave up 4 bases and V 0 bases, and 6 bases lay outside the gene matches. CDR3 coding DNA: TGTGCCAGCAGCCAAGATCTAAAGCGGGGGTCAGATACGCAGTATTTT. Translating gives CASSQDLKRGSDTQYF.

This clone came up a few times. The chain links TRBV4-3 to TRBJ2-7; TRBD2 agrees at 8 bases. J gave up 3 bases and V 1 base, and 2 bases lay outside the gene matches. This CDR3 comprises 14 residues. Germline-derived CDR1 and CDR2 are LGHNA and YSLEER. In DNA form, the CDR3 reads TGCGCCAGCAGCCAAGGTACTAGCGGCTACGAGCAGTACTTC. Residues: CASSQGTSGYEQYF.

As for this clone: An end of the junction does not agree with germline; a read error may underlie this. DNA for the CDR3: TGCGCCAGCAGCTTGGTGCCTTTCTCCTACGAGCTGTACTTC. It codes for CASSLVPFSYELYF. The chain uses TRBV5-1 and TRBJ2-7, with unresolved D. The germline CDR1 and CDR2 sequences are SGHRS and YFSETQ. The CDR3 consists of 14 residues.

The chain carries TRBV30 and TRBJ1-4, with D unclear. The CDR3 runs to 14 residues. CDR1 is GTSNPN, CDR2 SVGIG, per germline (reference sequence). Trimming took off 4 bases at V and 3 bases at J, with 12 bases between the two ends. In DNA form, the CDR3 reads TGTGCCTGGAATTTTGGATCGGCTAATGAAAAACTGTTTTTT. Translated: CAWNFGSANEKLFF.

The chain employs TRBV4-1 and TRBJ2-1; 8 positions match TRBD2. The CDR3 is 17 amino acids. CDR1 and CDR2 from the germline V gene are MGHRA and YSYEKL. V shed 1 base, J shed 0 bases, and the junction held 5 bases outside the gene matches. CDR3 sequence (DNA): TGCGCCAGCAGCCAAGCCCCCAGCGGGAGCTCCTACAATGAGCAGTTCTTC. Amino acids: CASSQAPSGSSYNEQFF.

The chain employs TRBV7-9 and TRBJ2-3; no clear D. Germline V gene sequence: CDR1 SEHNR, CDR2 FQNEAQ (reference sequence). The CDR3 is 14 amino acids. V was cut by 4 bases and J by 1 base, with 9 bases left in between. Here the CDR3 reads CASSSFQGTDTQYF. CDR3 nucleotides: TGTGCCAGCAGCTCCTTTCAGGGCACAGATACGCAGTATTTT.

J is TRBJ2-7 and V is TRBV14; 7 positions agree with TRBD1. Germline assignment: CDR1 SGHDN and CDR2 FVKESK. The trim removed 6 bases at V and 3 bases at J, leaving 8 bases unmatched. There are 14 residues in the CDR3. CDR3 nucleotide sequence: TGTGCCAGCAGACAATCCCGGGACAGCTACGAGCAGTACTTC. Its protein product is CASRQSRDSYEQYF.

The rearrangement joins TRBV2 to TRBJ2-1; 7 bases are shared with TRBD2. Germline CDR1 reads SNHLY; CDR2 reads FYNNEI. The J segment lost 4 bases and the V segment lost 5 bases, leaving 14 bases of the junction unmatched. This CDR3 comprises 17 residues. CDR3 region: CASSRPPWASGYNEQFF. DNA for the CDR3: TGTGCCAGCAGTCGACCTCCCTGGGCTAGCGGTTACAATGAGCAGTTCTTC.

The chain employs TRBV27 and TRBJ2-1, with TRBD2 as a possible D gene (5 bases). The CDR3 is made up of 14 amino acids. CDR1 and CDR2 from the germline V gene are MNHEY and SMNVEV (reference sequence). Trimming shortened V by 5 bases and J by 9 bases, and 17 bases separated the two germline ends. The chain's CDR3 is CASSKSGLAGEQFF. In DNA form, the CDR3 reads TGTGCCAGCAGTAAATCCGGACTGGCGGGTGAGCAGTTCTTC.

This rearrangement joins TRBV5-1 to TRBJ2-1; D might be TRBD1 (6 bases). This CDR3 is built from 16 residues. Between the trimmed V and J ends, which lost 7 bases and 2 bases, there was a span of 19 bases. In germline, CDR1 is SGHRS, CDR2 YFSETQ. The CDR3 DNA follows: TGCGCCAGCTATTCTTCAAGAGAGGGGGCCTACAATGAGCAGTTCTTC. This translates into CASYSSREGAYNEQFF.

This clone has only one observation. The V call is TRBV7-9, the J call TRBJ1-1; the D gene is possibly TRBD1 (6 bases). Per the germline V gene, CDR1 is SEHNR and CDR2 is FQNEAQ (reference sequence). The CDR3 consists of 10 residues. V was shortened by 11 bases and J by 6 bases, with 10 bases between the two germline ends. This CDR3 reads CASRGAEAFF. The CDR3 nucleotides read TGTGCCTCTAGGGGGGCTGAAGCTTTCTTT.

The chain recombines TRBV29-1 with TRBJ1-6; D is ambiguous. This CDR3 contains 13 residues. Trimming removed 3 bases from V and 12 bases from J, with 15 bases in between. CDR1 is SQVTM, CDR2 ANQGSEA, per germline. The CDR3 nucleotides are TGCAGCGTTGATCCAGGCGACAATGGACCCCTCCACTTT. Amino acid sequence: CSVDPGDNGPLHF.

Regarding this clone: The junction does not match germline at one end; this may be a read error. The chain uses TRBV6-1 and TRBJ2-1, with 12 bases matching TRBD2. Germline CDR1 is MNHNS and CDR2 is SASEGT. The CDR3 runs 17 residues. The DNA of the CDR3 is TGTGCCAGCAGTCAAGCCGCGGGACTAGCGGGCAACAATGAGCAGTTCTTC. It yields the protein CASSQAAGLAGNNEQFF.

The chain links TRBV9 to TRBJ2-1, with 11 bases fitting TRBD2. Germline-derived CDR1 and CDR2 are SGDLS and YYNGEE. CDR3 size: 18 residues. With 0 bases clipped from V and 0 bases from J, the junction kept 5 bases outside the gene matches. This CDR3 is CASSVASGGLSSYNEQFF. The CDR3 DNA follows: TGTGCCAGCAGCGTAGCTAGCGGGGGGCTCAGCTCCTACAATGAGCAGTTCTTC.

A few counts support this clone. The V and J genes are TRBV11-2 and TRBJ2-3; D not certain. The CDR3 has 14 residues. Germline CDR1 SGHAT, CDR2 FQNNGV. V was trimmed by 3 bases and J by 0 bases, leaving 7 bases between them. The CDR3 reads CASSFRLSTDTQYF. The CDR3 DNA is TGTGCCAGCAGCTTTCGTCTTAGCACAGATACGCAGTATTTT.

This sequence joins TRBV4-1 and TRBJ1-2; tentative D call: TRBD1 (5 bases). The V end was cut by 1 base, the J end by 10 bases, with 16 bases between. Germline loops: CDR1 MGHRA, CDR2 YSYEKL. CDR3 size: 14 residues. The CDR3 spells CASSQGFQGIAYTF. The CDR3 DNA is TGCGCCAGCAGCCAAGGGTTCCAGGGCATAGCCTACACCTTC.

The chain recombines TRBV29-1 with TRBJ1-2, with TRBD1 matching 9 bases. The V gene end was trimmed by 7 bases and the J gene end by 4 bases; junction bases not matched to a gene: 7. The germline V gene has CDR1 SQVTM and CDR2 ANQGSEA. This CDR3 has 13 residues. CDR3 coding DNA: TGCAGCGCCTCCGTGGACAGGGGCTATGGCTACACCTTC. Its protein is CSASVDRGYGYTF.

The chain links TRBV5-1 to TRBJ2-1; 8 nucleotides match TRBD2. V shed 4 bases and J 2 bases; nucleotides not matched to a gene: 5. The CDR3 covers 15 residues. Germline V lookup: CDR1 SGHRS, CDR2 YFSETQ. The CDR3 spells CASSDSGAAYNEQFF. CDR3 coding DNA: TGCGCCAGCAGCGATAGCGGGGCCGCCTACAATGAGCAGTTCTTC.

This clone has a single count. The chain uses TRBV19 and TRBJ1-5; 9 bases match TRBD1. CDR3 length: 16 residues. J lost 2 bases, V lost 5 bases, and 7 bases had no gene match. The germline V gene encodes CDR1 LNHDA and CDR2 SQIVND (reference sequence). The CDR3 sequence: CASSSLDRGGNQPQHF. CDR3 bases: TGTGCCAGTAGTTCTTTGGACAGGGGAGGCAATCAGCCCCAGCATTTT.

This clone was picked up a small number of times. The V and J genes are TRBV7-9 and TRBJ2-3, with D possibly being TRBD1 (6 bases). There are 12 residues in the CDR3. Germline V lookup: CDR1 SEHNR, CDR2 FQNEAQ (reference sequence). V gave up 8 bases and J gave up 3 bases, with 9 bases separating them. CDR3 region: CASGTGTDTQYF. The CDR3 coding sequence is TGTGCCAGCGGCACAGGGACAGATACGCAGTATTTT. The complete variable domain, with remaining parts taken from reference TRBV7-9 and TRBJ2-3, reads DTGVSQNPRHKITKRGQNVTFRCDPISEHNRLYWYRQTLGQGPEFLTYFQNEAQLEKSRLLSDRFSAERPKGSFSTLEIQRTEQGDSAMYLCASGTGTDTQYFGPGTRLTVL.